This entry lists 20 T cell receptor beta chains sequenced from one sample in a study of control samples from healthy donors and cancer patients. Using immunoSEQ multiplex PCR, the repertoire was profiled, and TCRdb retains in-frame clones only, with some absent. The sample contains over 200,000 clones, over 75% of which appear only once. Material: PBMCs. The receptors stem from a woman aged 55-69 years with lung cancer.

The chain links TRBV6-5 to TRBJ1-5; D ambiguous. From germline, CDR1 is MNHEY and CDR2 SVGAGI. V was trimmed by 6 bases and J by 1 base, leaving 1 base between them. This CDR3 region has 11 residues. The CDR3 nucleotides read TGTGCCAGCAGCAGCAATCAGCCCCAGCATTTT. Encoded protein: CASSSNQPQHF.

This rearrangement joins TRBV6-5 to TRBJ1-5, with D possibly TRBD1 on 5 matching bases. The CDR3 contains 14 residues. The V and J ends lost 6 bases and 3 bases respectively, with 12 bases between them. Germline-derived CDR1 and CDR2 are MNHEY and SVGAGI. The CDR3 loop is CASSPGGANQPQHF. CDR3 coding DNA: TGTGCCAGCAGCCCGGGGGGAGCCAATCAGCCCCAGCATTTT.

This sequence joins TRBV5-1 and TRBJ1-4, with D maybe TRBD1 (6 bases). Trimming removed 7 bases from V and 10 bases from J, with 32 bases in between. The germline V gene encodes CDR1 SGHRS and CDR2 YFSETQ. The CDR3 contains 18 residues. The CDR3 loop reads CASSLGSSDRTAFVKLFF. In DNA, the CDR3 is TGCGCCAGCTCGTTGGGAAGTTCCGACCGGACAGCATTTGTAAAACTGTTTTTT.

The chain combines TRBV19 with TRBJ2-3; 9 bases fit TRBD1. Germline CDR1 and CDR2: LNHDA and SQIVND (reference sequence). The V gene end was trimmed by 6 bases and the J gene end by 3 bases; junction bases not matched to a gene: 7. The CDR3 contains 15 residues. CDR3 in DNA: TGTGCCAGTAGACAACCGGGACAGGGTACAGATACGCAGTATTTT. This gives the protein CASRQPGQGTDTQYF.

This clone showed up many times. This sequence joins TRBV28 and TRBJ1-5; 8 bases are shared with TRBD1. Germline V gene sequence: CDR1 MDHEN, CDR2 SYDVKM. The length of the CDR3 is 15 residues. The V and J ends lost 4 bases and 2 bases, in that order; junction bases with no gene match: 4. For the CDR3, the DNA is TGTGCCAGCAGTTCAGGGGGCGCGGGCAATCAGCCCCAGCATTTT. Protein product: CASSSGGAGNQPQHF.

The chain uses TRBV27 and TRBJ2-7; D may be TRBD2 (6 bases). Trimming left V 2 bases short and J 9 bases short, with 17 bases between. The V gene's germline CDR1 is MNHEY and CDR2 SMNVEV (reference sequence). The CDR3 contains 14 residues. Here the CDR3 DNA reads TGTGCCAGCAGTTTACTTCGAGCACCCGGGAGGCAGTACTTC. Protein product: CASSLLRAPGRQYF.

About this clone itself: The junction and the germline gene differ at one end; a read error may be behind it. The rearrangement links TRBV28 to TRBJ2-7; 10 positions match TRBD2. The CDR3 runs to 15 residues. CDR1 is MDHEN and CDR2 is SYDVKM in the germline V gene. CDR3 sequence reads: CASSPAGGPAYEQYF. The CDR3 DNA reads TGTGCCAGCAGTCCAGCGGGAGGGCCTGCCTATGAGCAGTACTTC.

In this sample, this clone turned up a few times. The V call is TRBV11-3, the J call TRBJ2-1; no firm D call. V was cut by 1 base and J by 2 bases, with 9 bases left in between. This CDR3 comprises 15 residues. Germline assignment: CDR1 SGHNT and CDR2 YENEEA. CDR3 sequence: CASSLVWTAYNEQFF. In DNA form, the CDR3 reads TGTGCCAGCAGCTTAGTTTGGACCGCCTACAATGAGCAGTTCTTC.

This rearrangement joins TRBV5-1 to TRBJ1-4, with D maybe TRBD1 (6 bases). CDR1 and CDR2 (germline): SGHRS, YFSETQ. The V gene lost 0 bases and the J gene lost 0 bases, with 6 bases spanning the gap. This CDR3 has 15 amino acids. The CDR3 protein is CASSLGQATNEKLFF. The CDR3 coding sequence is TGCGCCAGCAGCTTGGGACAGGCAACTAATGAAAAACTGTTTTTT. Looking up the rest from reference TRBV5-1 and TRBJ1-4 gives the full variable domain: KAGVTQTPRYLIKTRGQQVTLSCSPISGHRSVSWYQQTPGQGLQFLFEYFSETQRNKGNFPGRFSGRQFSNSRSEMNVSTLELGDSALYLCASSLGQATNEKLFFGSGTQLSVL.

The chain uses TRBV11-3 and TRBJ2-3, with 8 positions matching TRBD1. Germline V lookup: CDR1 SGHNT, CDR2 YENEEA. After removal of 8 bases from V and 4 bases from J, the junction contained 17 bases not matched to a gene. The CDR3 totals 17 residues. The CDR3 spells CASLTRGLWTGPDTQYF. The DNA for the CDR3 is TGTGCCAGCCTAACTCGGGGACTTTGGACAGGGCCAGATACGCAGTATTTT.

V usage is TRBV24-1 and J usage is TRBJ2-2; D remains unclear. The CDR3 spans 12 residues. V lost 5 bases and J lost 5, with 5 bases in between. Germline V gives CDR1 KGHDR, CDR2 SFDVKD. The CDR3 DNA is TGTGCCACCAGTGGGGAAACCGGGGAGCTGTTTTTT. It specifies CATSGETGELFF.

The chain joins TRBV19 to TRBJ1-2; D gene ambiguous. This CDR3 has 14 residues. Germline V gene lookup returns CDR1 LNHDA and CDR2 SQIVND (reference sequence). The V gene lost 5 bases and the J gene lost 5 bases, with 15 bases spanning the gap. CDR3 sequence reads: CASSPRDWGYGYTF. The CDR3 nucleotides read TGTGCCAGTAGTCCTCGGGATTGGGGTTATGGCTACACCTTC.

V and J are TRBV2 and TRBJ1-1, with D tentatively TRBD1 (5 bases). Germline values: CDR1 SNHLY, CDR2 FYNNEI. The CDR3 totals 13 residues. Trimming cost V 5 bases and J 1 base, with 8 bases left between them. This CDR3 is CASSIGGNTEAFF. The CDR3 nucleotides read TGTGCCAGCAGTATCGGGGGGAACACTGAAGCTTTCTTT.

The chain joins TRBV18 to TRBJ1-4; D gene uncertain. This CDR3 region has 14 residues. CDR1 KGHSH and CDR2 LQKENI come from the germline V gene. The V and J ends lost 0 bases and 8 bases respectively, with 10 bases between them. In nucleotides, the CDR3 is TGTGCCAGCTCACCACCTTCTCTTGCGGAAAAACTGTTTTTT. The encoded protein is CASSPPSLAEKLFF.

V gene TRBV3-1 (or the pseudogene TRBV3-2) combines with J gene TRBJ1-1; D ambiguous. CDR3 length: 12 amino acids. Germline V gene lookup returns CDR1 LGHDT and CDR2 YNNKEL (reference sequence). Trimming removed 1 base from V and 6 bases from J, with 6 bases in between. CDR3 region: CASSQAASEAFF. The CDR3 region has the DNA TGTGCCAGCAGCCAAGCGGCTTCTGAAGCTTTCTTT.

There are a few counts of this clone. This rearrangement joins TRBV19 to TRBJ2-5; 7 positions agree with TRBD1. In germline, CDR1 is LNHDA, CDR2 SQIVND (reference sequence). The CDR3 covers 17 residues. After removal of 0 bases from V and 0 bases from J, the junction contained 7 bases not matched to a gene. The CDR3 DNA is TGTGCCAGTAGTATAGATCTAGGGGGCTCGTACCAAGAGACCCAGTACTTC. Translated: CASSIDLGGSYQETQYF.

The gene calls are TRBV6-5 and TRBJ2-1, with TRBD2 identical over 9 bases. Germline V lookup: CDR1 MNHEY, CDR2 SVGAGI. The CDR3 extends over 15 amino acids. V gave up 7 bases and J gave up 6 bases; unmatched junction bases: 10. The CDR3 loop reads CASIQWAGGSNEQFF. The CDR3 DNA follows: TGTGCCAGCATTCAATGGGCGGGGGGGAGCAATGAGCAGTTCTTC.

This chain connects TRBV6-6 to TRBJ2-3; tentatively, D is TRBD1 or TRBD2 (5 bases each). CDR3 length: 15 residues. Germline V gene lookup returns CDR1 MNHNY and CDR2 SVGAGI (reference sequence). Trimming pared 5 bases from V and 0 bases from J, leaving 12 bases between. CDR3: CASSVRDASTDTQYF. The CDR3 DNA follows: TGTGCCAGCAGTGTTCGGGACGCCAGCACAGATACGCAGTATTTT.

The rearrangement links TRBV5-6 to TRBJ2-3, with TRBD2 as a possible D gene (6 bases). With 0 bases removed from V and 2 bases from J, the gap between germline ends came to 13 bases. The germline gives CDR1 SGHDT, CDR2 YYEEEE. This CDR3 is 16 amino acids long. The CDR3 spells CASSLAGTPYTDTQYF. The CDR3 nucleotides read TGTGCCAGCAGCTTGGCCGGGACTCCATACACAGATACGCAGTATTTT. Variable domain in full (rest from reference TRBV5-6 and TRBJ2-3): DAGVTQSPTHLIKTRGQQVTLRCSPKSGHDTVSWYQQALGQGPQFIFQYYEEEERQRGNFPDRFSGHQFPNYSSELNVNALLLGDSALYLCASSLAGTPYTDTQYFGPGTRLTVL.

V and J are TRBV5-5 and TRBJ2-3, with 9 bases aligning to TRBD1. The CDR3 runs to 14 residues. Per the germline V gene, CDR1 is SGHKS and CDR2 is YYEKEE (reference sequence). V gave up 0 bases and J gave up 7 bases; unmatched junction bases: 3. The CDR3 sequence is CASSLGQGVYTQYF. CDR3 nucleotide sequence: TGTGCCAGCAGCTTGGGACAGGGGGTTTATACGCAGTATTTT.